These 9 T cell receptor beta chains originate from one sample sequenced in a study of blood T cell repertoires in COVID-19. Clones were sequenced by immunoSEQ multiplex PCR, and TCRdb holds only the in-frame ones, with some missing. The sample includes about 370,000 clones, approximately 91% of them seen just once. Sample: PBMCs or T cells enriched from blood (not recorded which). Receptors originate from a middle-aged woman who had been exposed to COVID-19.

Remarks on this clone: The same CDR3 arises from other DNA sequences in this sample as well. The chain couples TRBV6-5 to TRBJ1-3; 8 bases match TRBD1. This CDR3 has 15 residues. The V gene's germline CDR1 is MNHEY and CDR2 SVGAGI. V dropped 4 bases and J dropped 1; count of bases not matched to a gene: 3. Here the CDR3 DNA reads TGTGCCAGCAGTTCCACAGGGGGATCTGGAAACACCATATATTTT. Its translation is CASSSTGGSGNTIYF.

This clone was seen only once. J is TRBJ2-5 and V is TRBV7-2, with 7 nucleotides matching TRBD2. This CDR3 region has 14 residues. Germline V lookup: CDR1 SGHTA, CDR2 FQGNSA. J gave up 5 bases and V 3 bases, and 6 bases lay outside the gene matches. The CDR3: CASSFASGLETQYF. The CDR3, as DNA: TGTGCCAGCAGCTTTGCTAGCGGTCTGGAGACCCAGTACTTC.

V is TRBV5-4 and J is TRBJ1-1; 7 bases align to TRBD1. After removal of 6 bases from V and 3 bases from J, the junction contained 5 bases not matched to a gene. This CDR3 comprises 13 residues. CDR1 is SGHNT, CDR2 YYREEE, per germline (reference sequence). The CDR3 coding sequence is TGTGCCAGCACCATTGACAGGGACACTGAAGCTTTCTTT. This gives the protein CASTIDRDTEAFF.

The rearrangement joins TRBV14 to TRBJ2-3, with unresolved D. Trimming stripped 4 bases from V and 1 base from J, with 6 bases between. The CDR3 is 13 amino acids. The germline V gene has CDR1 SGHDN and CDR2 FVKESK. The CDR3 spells CASSLAGTDTQYF. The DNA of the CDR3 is TGTGCCAGCAGCCTTGCGGGCACAGATACGCAGTATTTT. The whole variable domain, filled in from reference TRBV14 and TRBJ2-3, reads EAGVTQFPSHSVIEKGQTVTLRCDPISGHDNLYWYRRVMGKEIKFLLHFVKESKQDESGMPNNRFLAERTGGTYSTLKVQPAELEDSGVYFCASSLAGTDTQYFGPGTRLTVL.

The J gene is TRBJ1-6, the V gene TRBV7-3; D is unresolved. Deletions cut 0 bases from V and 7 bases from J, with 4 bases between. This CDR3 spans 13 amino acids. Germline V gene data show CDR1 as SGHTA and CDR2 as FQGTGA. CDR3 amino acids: CASSLTGNSPLHF. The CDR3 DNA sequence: TGTGCCAGCAGCTTAACGGGCAATTCACCCCTCCACTTT.

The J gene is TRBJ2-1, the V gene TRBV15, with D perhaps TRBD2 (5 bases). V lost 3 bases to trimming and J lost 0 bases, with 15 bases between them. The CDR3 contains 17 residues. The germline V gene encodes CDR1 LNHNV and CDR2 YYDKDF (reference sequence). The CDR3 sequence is CATSRRELGSSYNEQFF. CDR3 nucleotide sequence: TGTGCCACCAGCAGGAGGGAGCTTGGGAGCTCCTACAATGAGCAGTTCTTC.

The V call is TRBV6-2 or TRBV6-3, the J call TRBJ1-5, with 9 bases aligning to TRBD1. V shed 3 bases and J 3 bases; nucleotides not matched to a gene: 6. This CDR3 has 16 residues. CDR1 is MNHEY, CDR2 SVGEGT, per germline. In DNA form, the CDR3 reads TGTGCCAGCAGTTATACGGGACAGGGAGTCAATCAGCCCCAGCATTTT. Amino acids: CASSYTGQGVNQPQHF.

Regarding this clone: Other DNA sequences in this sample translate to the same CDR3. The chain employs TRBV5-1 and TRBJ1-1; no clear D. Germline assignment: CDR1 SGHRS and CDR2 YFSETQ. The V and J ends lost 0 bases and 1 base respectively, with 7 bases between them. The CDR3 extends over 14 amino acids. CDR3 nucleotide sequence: TGCGCCAGCAGCTTGGGCGCGGGGAACACTGAAGCTTTCTTT. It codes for CASSLGAGNTEAFF.

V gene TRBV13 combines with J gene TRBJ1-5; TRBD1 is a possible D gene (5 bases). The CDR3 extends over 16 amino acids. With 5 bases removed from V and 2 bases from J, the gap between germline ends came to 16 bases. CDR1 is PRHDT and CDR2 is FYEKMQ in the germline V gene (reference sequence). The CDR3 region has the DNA TGTGCCAGCAGCCGGGGACCCGGAGGGGGCAATCAGCCCCAGCATTTT. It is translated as CASSRGPGGGNQPQHF.